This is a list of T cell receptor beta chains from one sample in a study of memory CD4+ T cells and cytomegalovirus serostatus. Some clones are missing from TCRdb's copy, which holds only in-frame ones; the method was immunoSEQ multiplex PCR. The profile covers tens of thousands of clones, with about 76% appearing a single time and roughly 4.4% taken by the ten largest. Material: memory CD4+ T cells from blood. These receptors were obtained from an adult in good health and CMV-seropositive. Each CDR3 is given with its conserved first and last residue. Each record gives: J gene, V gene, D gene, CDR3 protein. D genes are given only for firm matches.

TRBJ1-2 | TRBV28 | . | CASRGGGDHYGYTF
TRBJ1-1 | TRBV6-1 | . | CASSEGSDTEAFF
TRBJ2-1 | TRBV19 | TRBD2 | CASSPEGGYRTSGIYNEQFF
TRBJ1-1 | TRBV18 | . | CASSPPLSGNTEAFF
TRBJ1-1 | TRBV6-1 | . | CASSLSGNQGKAFF
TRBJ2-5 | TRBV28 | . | CASSSPRGETQYF
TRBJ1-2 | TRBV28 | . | CASSETGLPYGYTF
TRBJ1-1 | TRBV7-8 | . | CASSLGDRMNTEAFF
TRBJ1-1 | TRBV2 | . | CASAPPGTEAFF
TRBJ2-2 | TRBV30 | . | CAWGVGPTTGELFF
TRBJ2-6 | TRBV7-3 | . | CASSLGSVSGANVLTF
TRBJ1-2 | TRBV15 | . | CATSTPNYGYTF
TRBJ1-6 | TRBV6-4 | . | CASSDSGYGSPLHF
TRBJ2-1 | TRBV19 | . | CASSIPPGLQGPSNEQFF
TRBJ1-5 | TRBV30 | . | CAWSRGSLEQPQHF
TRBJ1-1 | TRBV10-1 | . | CASRGDRNTEAFF
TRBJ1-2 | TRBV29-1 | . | CSVSKTGPGGYTF
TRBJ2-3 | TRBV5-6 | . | CASSLIQGTDTQYF
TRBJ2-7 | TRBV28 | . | CASSEGSGYEQYF
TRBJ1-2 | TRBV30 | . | CALAQGNYGYTF
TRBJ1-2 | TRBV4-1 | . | CASSQDDRQLNYGYTF
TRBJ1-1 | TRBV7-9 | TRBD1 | CASSLGQTRGDTEAFF
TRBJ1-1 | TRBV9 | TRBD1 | CASSVGTGGSTEAFF
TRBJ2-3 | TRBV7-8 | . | CASSLAILAPGTDTQYF
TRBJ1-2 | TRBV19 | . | CASAPGRRNYGYTF
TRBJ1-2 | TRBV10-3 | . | CAISATTTGGNYGYTF
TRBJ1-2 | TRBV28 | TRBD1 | CASSRTGGYYGYTF
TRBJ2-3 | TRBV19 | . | CATTGWTATSTDTQYF
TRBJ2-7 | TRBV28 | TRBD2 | CASSFQASGGQYF
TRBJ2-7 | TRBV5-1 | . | CASSLGRGPYEQYF
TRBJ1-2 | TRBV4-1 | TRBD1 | CASSQPTGGKASANYGYTF
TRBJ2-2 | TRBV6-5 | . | CASRNLDGFGELFF
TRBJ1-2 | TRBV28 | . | CASSSLPRGGIGGYTF
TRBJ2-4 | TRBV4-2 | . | CASSQVSGQDIQYF
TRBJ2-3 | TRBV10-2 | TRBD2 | CASSESRASGGNTQYF
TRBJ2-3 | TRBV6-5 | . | CASSSPRTDTQYF
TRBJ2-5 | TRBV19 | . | CASSIPRGKETQYF
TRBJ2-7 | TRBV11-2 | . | CASSPRVYEQYF
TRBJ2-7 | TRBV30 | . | CAWSVRTLEHEQYF
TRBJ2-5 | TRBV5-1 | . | CASSLGPRGTDQETQYF
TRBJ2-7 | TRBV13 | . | CASSLGDGGGTYEQYF